The 3 T cell receptor beta chains below come from one sample, sequenced in a study of blood T cell repertoires in COVID-19. TCRdb's copy holds only in-frame clones and misses some; the assay was immunoSEQ multiplex PCR. The data contain around 230,000 clones, approximately 85% of them singletons. Sample: peripheral blood. The receptors shown here come from a woman aged 60 to 75 with active or convalescent COVID-19.

The chain is built from TRBV2 and TRBJ2-5, with D possibly matching TRBD2 (5 bases). V dropped 6 bases and J dropped 5 bases, with 19 bases sitting between them. The CDR3 is made up of 15 amino acids. Per germline, CDR1 SNHLY and CDR2 FYNNEI. The CDR3 sequence: CASRAWAVAQETQYF. DNA of the CDR3: TGTGCCAGCAGAGCCTGGGCGGTAGCGCAGGAGACCCAGTACTTC.

This clone was detected a few times. The J gene is TRBJ2-7, the V gene TRBV5-1; 10 bases align to TRBD2. Germline trimming cut 0 bases from V and 3 bases from J; bases unmatched to any gene: 6. This CDR3 has 16 residues. CDR1 is SGHRS, CDR2 YFSETQ, per germline. Here the CDR3 DNA reads TGCGCCAGCAGCTTGGGTAATCTAGCGGGGGTCTACGAGCAGTACTTC. It codes for CASSLGNLAGVYEQYF.

V usage is TRBV7-2 and J usage is TRBJ2-6; TRBD1 is a possible D gene (6 bases). Germline V gives CDR1 SGHTA, CDR2 FQGNSA. This CDR3 is 16 amino acids long. The germline V and J ends were trimmed by 7 bases and 0 bases, with 13 bases remaining between them. In DNA, the CDR3 is TGTGCCAGCACCCCAACAGGGCCCTCTGGGGCCAACGTCCTGACTTTC. Translated, it gives CASTPTGPSGANVLTF.